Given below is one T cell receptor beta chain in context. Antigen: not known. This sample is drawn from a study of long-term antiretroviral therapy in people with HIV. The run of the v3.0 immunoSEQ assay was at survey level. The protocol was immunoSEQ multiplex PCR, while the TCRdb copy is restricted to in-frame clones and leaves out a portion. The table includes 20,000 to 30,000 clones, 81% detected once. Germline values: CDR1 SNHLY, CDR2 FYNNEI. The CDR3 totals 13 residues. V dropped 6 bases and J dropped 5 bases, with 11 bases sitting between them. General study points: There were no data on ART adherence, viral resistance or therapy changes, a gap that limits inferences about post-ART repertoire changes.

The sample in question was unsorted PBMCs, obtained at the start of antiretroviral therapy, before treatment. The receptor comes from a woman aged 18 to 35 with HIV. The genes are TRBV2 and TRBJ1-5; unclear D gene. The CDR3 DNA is TGTGCCAGCAGCGGACTCCTGGATCAGCCCCAGCATTTT. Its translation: CASSGLLDQPQHF. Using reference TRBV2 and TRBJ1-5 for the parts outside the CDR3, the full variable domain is EPEVTQTPSHQVTQMGQEVILRCVPISNHLYFYWYRQILGQKVEFLVSFYNNEISEKSEIFDDQFSVERPDGSNFTLKIRSTKLEDSAMYFCASSGLLDQPQHFGDGTRLSIL.